This T cell receptor beta chain was found in a study of identical twins. Study-level findings and limits: The study found excess low generation probability among twin-shared out-of-frame alpha sequences.

This clonotype showed up many times. As yet, its antigen is unknown. V lost 3 bases and J lost 5, with 3 bases in between. Germline values: CDR1 ENHRY, CDR2 SYGVKD. The CDR3 consists of 11 residues. TCRdb used MiXCR to reprocess the 5' RACE reads, holding one entry per CDR3 protein. The sample records hundreds of thousands of distinct CDR3 sequences, 6% to 6.5% being singletons. The TCR originated in a man aged 18-30 years in good health. The chain employs TRBV10-3 and TRBJ2-3; D gene ambiguous. The source material was naive T cells sorted from blood. CDR3 residues: CAISDVDTQYF. The CDR3 DNA is TGTGCCATCAGTGATGTAGATACGCAGTATTTT.